The T cell receptor beta chain described here comes from a study of blood T cell repertoires in COVID-19. Whole-study context: COVID-19 samples from acute and convalescent phases originated in the United States, Italy and Spain. From T cells, B-cell-depleted T cells, or PBMCs came the material, which was cDNA or gDNA.

Methods used by the authors: Nucleated cell number was recorded as an estimate derived from reference gene primer amplification. Assay used: immunoSEQ multiplex PCR; TCRdb lists only in-frame clones, some missing. Clone size and V and J calls were adopted from that table, with D and trimming inferred from the DNA. In the table there are approximately 310,000 clones, over 75% of which are singletons. The CDR3 has 16 amino acids. Germline CDR1 reads SGHTA; CDR2 reads FQGNSA. The V and J ends lost 5 bases and 4 bases, in that order; junction bases with no gene match: 7. The sequence came from a man between 50 and 59 years old with active or convalescent COVID-19. Specimen: peripheral blood. This chain joins TRBV7-2 and TRBJ2-7; 14 bases are a match to TRBD2. The CDR3 DNA is TGTGCCAGCAGCCAACGACTAGCGGGGGGGCCTTACGAGCAGTACTTC. It encodes CASSQRLAGGPYEQYF.